What follows describes a single TCR beta chain. The data stem from a study of blood T cell repertoires in COVID-19. Study-wide background: Specimens from acute and convalescent COVID-19 originated in the United States, Italy and Spain. T cells, B-cell-depleted T cells, or PBMCs supplied cDNA or gDNA.

Original methodology: Reference gene primer amplification gave nucleated cell count estimates. Assay: immunoSEQ multiplex PCR; the TCRdb copy retains only in-frame clones and omits some. D and trimming come from the DNA, and the V and J calls and clone size come from that table. Among about 49,000 clones listed, about 86% were seen once. The junction had 4 bases not matched to a gene; V was cut back by 1 base and J by 0 bases. CDR3 length: 17 residues. CDR1 and CDR2 from the germline V gene are SGHVS and FQNEAQ. This receptor was identified in a man aged 35-49 years with active COVID-19. Sequencing was carried out using peripheral blood. The V call is TRBV7-8, the J call TRBJ2-3, with 10 bases identical to TRBD1. CDR3 in amino acids: CASSLVGGQGSTDTQYF. CDR3 bases: TGTGCCAGCAGCTTAGTCGGGGGACAGGGGAGCACAGATACGCAGTATTTT.